Here is one T cell receptor (beta chain) with its context. The antigen is not known. The sample belongs to a study of T cells in Graves' hyperthyroidism and ophthalmopathy. Study-wide background: It was at initial diagnosis, before any treatment, that peripheral blood was collected. Study results and caveats: Appearing also in blood were most of the thyroid clonotypes expanded above 0.001.

Diagnoses were made from clinical symptoms, serum measures (thyroxine and TRAb), thyroid ultrasound and orbital computed tomography. TCR beta CDR3 region amplification was performed from RNA transcripts. The TCR CDR3 first-round RT-PCR relied on the HTBI primer set. TCRdb reprocessed the multiplex PCR reads via MiXCR and lists one record per CDR3 protein. The sample consists of 400,000 to 550,000 distinct CDR3 sequences, approximately 25% of them appearing once. Trimming removed 6 bases from V and 9 bases from J, with 6 bases in between. Germline V gene lookup returns CDR1 MNHEY and CDR2 SVGEGT. This CDR3 region has 10 residues.

Sequenced: blood. This TCR came from a woman in her twenties or thirties with Graves' ophthalmopathy. V usage is TRBV6-2 or TRBV6-3 and J usage is TRBJ2-1, with D perhaps TRBD2 (5 bases). CDR3 protein: CASSGVEQFF. The CDR3 bases are TGTGCCAGCAGCGGGGTTGAGCAGTTCTTC.